This TCR beta chain was sequenced in a study of blood T cell repertoires in COVID-19. Overall study: Samples representing acute and convalescent COVID-19 were sourced from the United States, Italy and Spain.

Data came from immunoSEQ multiplex PCR; TCRdb stores just in-frame clones and leaves some out. The sample includes some 340,000 clones, 85% to 95% of them seen just once. The junction had 9 bases not matched to a gene; V was cut back by 5 bases and J by 4 bases. Germline CDR1 reads LNHDA; CDR2 reads SQIVND (reference sequence). The CDR3 consists of 15 residues. The sequence was obtained from a woman in her twenties or thirties who had been exposed to COVID-19. The sample comprised PBMCs or T cells enriched from blood (not recorded which). V gene TRBV19 combines with J gene TRBJ1-2; TRBD1 matches 8 bases. In nucleotides, the CDR3 is TGTGCCAGTAGTTCGCCTCGGACAGGGCTCTATGGCTACACCTTC. It codes for CASSSPRTGLYGYTF.